The 25 T cell receptor beta chains presented below share a single source sample, sequenced in a study of blood T cell repertoires in COVID-19 (TCRdb year 2020). Receptors were amplified or captured by the immunoSEQ multiplex PCR assay. TCRdb re-hosts the immuneACCESS table, in-frame sequences only. Its copies lack some clones; in the studies checked, an unresolved V gene accounts for under half of them, and the cause for the rest is not known. The sample includes a few hundred thousand clones, with around 91% observed a single time. Of the sample, about 1.1% is held by the ten largest clones. Sequenced material: PBMCs or T cells enriched from blood (not recorded which). The receptors were sampled from a young man who had recovered from COVID-19.

V is TRBV19 and J is TRBJ1-2, with D uncertain. The CDR3 has 16 amino acids. The V gene's germline CDR1 is LNHDA and CDR2 SQIVND (reference sequence). V lost 10 bases and J lost 4, with 25 bases in between. CDR3 amino acids: CATQLDYTHGSYGYTF. CDR3 in DNA: TGTGCCACCCAGCTGGACTACACCCACGGTAGCTATGGCTACACCTTC.

The chain uses TRBV7-9 and TRBJ2-1, with TRBD1 as a possible D gene (5 bases). This CDR3 is 12 amino acids long. The germline V and J ends were trimmed by 3 bases and 10 bases, with 10 bases remaining between them. CDR1 and CDR2 (germline): SEHNR, FQNEAQ (reference sequence). CDR3 sequence: CASSLPAGEQFF. The CDR3, as DNA: TGTGCCAGCAGCTTGCCGGCAGGGGAGCAGTTCTTC.

The gene calls are TRBV5-1 and TRBJ1-2; D is perhaps TRBD1 (6 bases). V was clipped by 4 bases and J by 3 bases, with 16 bases between them. The CDR3 loop spans 15 amino acids. From germline, CDR1 is SGHRS and CDR2 YFSETQ. CDR3 protein: CASSTVGGQDYGYTF. The DNA for the CDR3 is TGCGCCAGCAGCACCGTGGGGGGGCAGGACTATGGCTACACCTTC. The full variable domain, rest sourced from reference TRBV5-1 and TRBJ1-2, is KAGVTQTPRYLIKTRGQQVTLSCSPISGHRSVSWYQQTPGQGLQFLFEYFSETQRNKGNFPGRFSGRQFSNSRSEMNVSTLELGDSALYLCASSTVGGQDYGYTFGSGTRLTVV.

The chain combines TRBV11-1 with TRBJ2-5; D perhaps matches TRBD1 (6 bases). Germline lookup yields CDR1 SGHAT and CDR2 FQDESV (reference sequence). Trimming pared 5 bases from V and 3 bases from J, leaving 13 bases between. This CDR3 spans 14 amino acids. The CDR3 spells CASSPGQPKETQYF. The CDR3 coding sequence is TGTGCCAGCAGCCCGGGACAACCCAAAGAGACCCAGTACTTC. Full variable domain (rest looked up from reference TRBV11-1 and TRBJ2-5): EAEVAQSPRYKITEKSQAVAFWCDPISGHATLYWYRQILGQGPELLVQFQDESVVDDSQLPKDRFSAERLKGVDSTLKIQPAELGDSAMYLCASSPGQPKETQYFGPGTRLLVL.

This clone was picked up one time. The rearrangement joins TRBV9 to TRBJ2-1; TRBD2 matches at 8 bases. V lost 2 bases to trimming and J lost 6 bases; unmatched junction nucleotides: 7. Germline V gene lookup returns CDR1 SGDLS and CDR2 YYNGEE. This CDR3 contains 15 residues. CDR3 in DNA: TGTGCCAGCAGCGTTGTCAGCGGGAGTGGCAATGAGCAGTTCTTC. This sequence encodes CASSVVSGSGNEQFF.

The rearrangement uses TRBV10-3 and TRBJ1-2; D is unclear. With 2 bases removed from V and 0 bases from J, the gap between germline ends came to 13 bases. The germline V gene has CDR1 ENHRY and CDR2 SYGVKD. The CDR3 is 16 residues long. DNA for the CDR3: TGTGCCATCAGTGAGCTTGGGAGTGCATCTAACTATGGCTACACCTTC. Translating it yields CAISELGSASNYGYTF.

V is TRBV27 and J is TRBJ2-7, with D unclear. Germline V gene data show CDR1 as MNHEY and CDR2 as SMNVEV (reference sequence). This CDR3 contains 13 residues. With 3 bases removed from V and 4 bases from J, the gap between germline ends came to 10 bases. DNA for the CDR3: TGTGCCAGCAGTTTTGGCAGGTCGTACGAGCAGTACTTC. This sequence encodes CASSFGRSYEQYF.

The table lists this clone with many counts. The chain has TRBV10-2 and TRBJ1-1; D unclear. CDR3 length equals 16 residues. CDR1 and CDR2 (germline): WSHSY, SAAADI. The V end was cut by 6 bases, the J end by 2 bases, with 19 bases between. CDR3 DNA sequence: TGCGCCAGCAGCACCCCTAGGACTAGAGGTAACACTGAAGCTTTCTTT. It translates to CASSTPRTRGNTEAFF.

The chain is built from TRBV19 and TRBJ2-1; tentatively, D is TRBD2 (7 bases). The CDR3 consists of 14 residues. Trimming removed 2 bases from V and 5 bases from J, with 10 bases in between. The germline gives CDR1 LNHDA, CDR2 SQIVND (reference sequence). The CDR3, as DNA: TGTGCCAGTAGTATAAAGCGGGACAACAATGAGCAGTTCTTC. Amino acids: CASSIKRDNNEQFF.

This chain uses TRBV30 with TRBJ1-2; tentative D call: TRBD1 (6 bases). Germline V gene sequence: CDR1 GTSNPN, CDR2 SVGIG (reference sequence). V shed 4 bases and J shed 4 bases, with 13 bases lying between them. The CDR3 has 13 amino acids. CDR3 bases: TGTGCCTGGACAGGGGTAGGAACCTATGGCTACACCTTC. It specifies CAWTGVGTYGYTF.

The chain joins TRBV5-4 to TRBJ2-1; 7 bases are shared with TRBD2. V was pared by 4 bases and J by 1 base, with 2 bases of the junction left unmatched. Germline CDR1 and CDR2: SGHNT and YYREEE (reference sequence). The CDR3 length is 14 residues. CDR3 sequence: CASSAAGSYNEQFF. CDR3 in DNA: TGTGCCAGCAGCGCAGCGGGGTCCTACAATGAGCAGTTCTTC.

CDR3 coding DNA: TGTGCCAGCAGCCAAGATCTTGGACAAATTAATACGCAGTATTTT. Translated, it gives CASSQDLGQINTQYF. The J gene is TRBJ2-3, the V gene TRBV3-1 (or the pseudogene TRBV3-2); D is possibly TRBD1 (5 bases). There are 15 residues in the CDR3. Germline CDR1 reads LGHDT; CDR2 reads YNNKEL (reference sequence). Deletions cut 0 bases from V and 7 bases from J, with 14 bases between.

The rearrangement uses TRBV12-1 and TRBJ2-3; the listed D gene, TRBD2, was not tested against the DNA. TRBV12-1 is a documented pseudogene. The CDR3 runs to 16 residues. Written as DNA, the CDR3 is TGTGCCAGCAGCTTTAAACTAGCGGGAGTGTTAGATACGCAGTATTTT. It codes for CASSFKLAGVLDTQYF.

V usage is TRBV11-2 and J usage is TRBJ2-1; D is perhaps TRBD2 (7 bases). V lost 10 bases to trimming and J lost 0 bases, with 16 bases between them. The CDR3 runs 15 residues. Germline V lookup: CDR1 SGHAT, CDR2 FQNNGV. This CDR3 reads CATKGRGPSYNEQFF. The CDR3 DNA reads TGTGCCACCAAGGGGCGGGGGCCCTCCTACAATGAGCAGTTCTTC.

The chain couples TRBV10-1 to TRBJ2-1, with 7 bases that match TRBD2. The V and J ends lost 2 bases and 6 bases, in that order; junction bases with no gene match: 13. Germline V gene sequence: CDR1 WNHNN, CDR2 SYGVQD (reference sequence). The CDR3 contains 17 residues. The CDR3 loop reads CASSEAKAAGEANEQFF. As DNA, the CDR3 is TGCGCCAGCAGTGAGGCGAAGGCCGCGGGGGAGGCCAATGAGCAGTTCTTC.

The rearrangement links TRBV2 to TRBJ1-6; 7 positions match TRBD1. The CDR3 spans 14 residues. Per the germline V gene, CDR1 is SNHLY and CDR2 is FYNNEI. With V trimmed by 4 bases and J by 6 bases, 3 bases remained unmatched. The CDR3 protein is CASSGQGGNSPLHF. CDR3 bases: TGTGCCAGCAGTGGACAGGGTGGTAATTCACCCCTCCACTTT.

J is TRBJ1-2 and V is TRBV19; 9 bases line up with TRBD1. The V gene's germline CDR1 is LNHDA and CDR2 SQIVND (reference sequence). With V trimmed by 6 bases and J by 7 bases, 6 bases remained unmatched. This CDR3 comprises 13 residues. The CDR3 bases are TGTGCCAGTAGCGGGGGACAGGGTGCTGGCTACACCTTC. It translates to CASSGGQGAGYTF.

The table lists this clone with a count of one. The chain combines TRBV28 with TRBJ2-3, with D unresolved. The V end lost 6 bases, the J end lost 1 base, and 8 bases lay between the germline ends. The CDR3 is made up of 13 amino acids. Germline-derived CDR1 and CDR2 are MDHEN and SYDVKM. CDR3 region: CASRMSGTDTQYF. For the CDR3, the DNA is TGTGCCAGCAGGATGTCGGGCACAGATACGCAGTATTTT.

J is TRBJ1-2 and V is TRBV18; 9 positions agree with TRBD1. From germline, CDR1 is KGHSH and CDR2 LQKENI. The length of the CDR3 is 16 residues. V lost 3 bases to trimming and J lost 3 bases; unmatched junction nucleotides: 8. The CDR3 reads CASSPGQGGGYYGYTF. Here the CDR3 DNA reads TGTGCCAGCTCACCGGGACAGGGCGGAGGGTACTATGGCTACACCTTC.

In its sample, this clone was seen a few times. At the DNA level, this CDR3 is encoded by other sequences in the same sample as well. The chain joins TRBV12-3 or TRBV12-4 to TRBJ1-1; D gene ambiguous. V lost 6 bases and J lost 1, with 3 bases in between. This CDR3 spans 11 amino acids. CDR3 sequence: CASSRNTEAFF. CDR3 nucleotides: TGTGCCAGCAGCAGGAACACTGAAGCTTTCTTT.

The J gene is TRBJ2-1, the V gene TRBV6-5, with a possible D match to TRBD2 (5 bases). V gave up 5 bases and J gave up 6 bases, with 17 bases separating them. The germline V gene has CDR1 MNHEY and CDR2 SVGAGI. The CDR3 is 15 residues long. The CDR3 reads CASSPPGLARNEQFF. DNA for the CDR3: TGTGCCAGCAGTCCTCCCGGGCTAGCCCGCAATGAGCAGTTCTTC.

As to this clone: Other DNA sequences in the same sample also yield this CDR3. The chain is built from TRBV3-1 (or the pseudogene TRBV3-2) and TRBJ1-1, with 7 bases identical to TRBD1. CDR3 length equals 15 residues. Germline CDR1 LGHDT, CDR2 YNNKEL (reference sequence). J gave up 0 bases and V 3 bases, and 4 bases lay outside the gene matches. In nucleotides, the CDR3 is TGTGCCAGCAGCCACCGACAGGGCTTGAACACTGAAGCTTTCTTT. It translates to CASSHRQGLNTEAFF.

The chain recombines TRBV7-9 with TRBJ1-5; D is ambiguous. Per germline, CDR1 SEHNR and CDR2 FQNEAQ (reference sequence). The CDR3 contains 16 residues. V dropped 0 bases and J dropped 2 bases, with 11 bases sitting between them. The CDR3 DNA follows: TGTGCCAGCAGCTTAGCGTCCTTGGCTGGCAATCAGCCCCAGCATTTT. Translating gives CASSLASLAGNQPQHF.

The genes are TRBV5-4 and TRBJ1-6; D is perhaps TRBD1 (6 bases). Germline V gene sequence: CDR1 SGHNT, CDR2 YYREEE (reference sequence). V lost 0 bases and J 4 bases, leaving 8 bases between the germline ends. The CDR3 is 15 residues long. The CDR3 DNA sequence: TGTGCCAGCAGCTTGGGGGGGCGTTATAATTCACCCCTCCACTTT. Amino acids: CASSLGGRYNSPLHF.

J is TRBJ1-2 and V is TRBV28, with 10 bases matching TRBD1. CDR1 and CDR2 from the germline V gene are MDHEN and SYDVKM. This CDR3 comprises 16 residues. The V gene end was trimmed by 3 bases and the J gene end by 4 bases; junction bases not matched to a gene: 8. The CDR3 DNA is TGTGCCAGCAGTTTGGGACAGGGGTACTTCGGCTATGGCTACACCTTC. It specifies CASSLGQGYFGYGYTF.